Sequencing of this T cell receptor beta chain was carried out in a study of PD-1 blockade in classical Hodgkin lymphoma. Findings of the study overall: Complete responders started with a diversity level that resembled newly diagnosed patients at baseline. Nivolumab starters within 1 year of ASCT were excluded. A significant rise in TCR diversity was seen by C4D1 for CD4+ cells but not for CD8+ cells.

This table comes from immunoSEQ multiplex PCR, and its TCRdb copy is limited to in-frame clones, with some not included. The sample yields some 43,000 clones, 70% to 90% seen once. In the case of this clone: The target antigen is unknown.

After autologous stem cell transplantation all patients relapsed, and prior brentuximab vedotin exposure differed between cohorts. The V end was cut by 7 bases, the J end by 4 bases, with 13 bases between. The germline gives CDR1 SQVTM, CDR2 ANQGSEA. The CDR3 sequence is 12 residues long. The clonotype was recovered from a human donor with classical Hodgkin lymphoma. This chain connects TRBV29-1 to TRBJ2-5; TRBD1 is a possible D gene (6 bases). Sequenced here: peripheral blood mononuclear cells (PBMCs), sampled before the second cycle of nivolumab. The CDR3 DNA is TGCAGCGCCCGGGTAGGGGGAGAGACCCAGTACTTC. Translating gives CSARVGGETQYF.